A selection of T cell receptor beta chains follows, all from one sample in a study of T cells in Graves' hyperthyroidism and ophthalmopathy. TCRdb re-called the multiplex PCR reads with MiXCR, one entry per CDR3 protein. The sample comprises approximately 870,000 distinct CDR3 sequences, around 38% of which are singletons, and roughly 8.3% rests with the top ten. Sequencing was done on a sample of blood. Source of these receptors: a man in his late teens or twenties with Graves' hyperthyroidism. CDR3s include the opening cysteine and the closing phenylalanine or tryptophan. D genes are given only for firm matches. The size of a clone is reported for some rows only, either as once, few or many, or as a class for expanded clones.

abundance,j_gene,d_gene,v_gene,len,CDR3aa,CDR3nt
-,TRBJ2-2,TRBD1,TRBV7-2,17,CASSIYLTGGLTGELFF,TGTGCCAGCAGCATATATCTAACAGGGGGACTCACCGGGGAGCTGTTTTTT
-,TRBJ1-1,TRBD1,TRBV6-6,16,CASSSIGDRYHTEAFF,TGTGCCAGCAGTAGCATTGGGGACAGGTATCACACTGAAGCTTTCTTT
few,TRBJ2-2,-,TRBV7-2,15,CASSLVFSSPGELFF,TGTGCCAGCAGCTTGGTCTTCAGTTCACCCGGGGAGCTGTTTTTT
many,TRBJ2-5,TRBD2,TRBV2,16,CASSEVAGGHLQTQYF,TGTGCCAGCAGTGAAGTTGCGGGGGGCCATTTGCAGACCCAGTACTTC
few,TRBJ2-7,-,TRBV14,17,CASSQEDDAAGTNEQYF,TGTGCCAGCAGCCAAGAAGATGACGCAGCGGGTACGAACGAGCAGTACTTC
many,TRBJ2-7,-,TRBV7-8,12,CASSSWAYEQYF,TGTGCCAGCAGCTCTTGGGCCTACGAGCAGTACTTC
many,TRBJ2-7,-,TRBV7-2,14,CASSLVAGTYEQYF,TGTGCCAGCAGCTTAGTGGCAGGGACCTACGAGCAGTACTTC
-,TRBJ2-7,-,TRBV28,13,CASSLFGDYEQYF,TGTGCCAGCAGTTTATTCGGGGATTACGAGCAGTACTTT
-,TRBJ2-2,TRBD2,TRBV9,16,CASSASGTSFTGELFF,TGTGCCAGCAGCGCGTCCGGGACTAGTTTCACCGGGGAGCTGTTTTTT
few,TRBJ2-6,-,TRBV4-2,16,CASSQEESSGANVLTF,TGTGCCAGCAGCCAAGAAGAGAGCTCTGGGGCCAACGTCCTGACTTTC
many,TRBJ2-6,TRBD1,TRBV7-3,16,CASSHGTGSGANVLTF,TGTGCCAGCAGCCACGGGACAGGGTCTGGGGCCAACGTCCTGACTTTC
-,TRBJ2-2,TRBD2,TRBV20-1,15,CSARDSGGLTGELFF,TGCAGTGCTAGAGATTCGGGAGGGCTCACCGGGGAGCTGTTTTTT
once,TRBJ1-6,-,TRBV29-1,12,CSVEADNSPLHF,TGCAGCGTTGAAGCAGATAATTCACCCCTCCACTTT
-,TRBJ1-1,TRBD1,TRBV12-3/TRBV12-4,14,CASSPSGGITEAFF,TGTGCCAGCTCACCGTCAGGGGGTATCACTGAAGCTTTCTTT
-,TRBJ2-7,TRBD2,TRBV7-2,14,CASSRLANSYEQYF,TGTGCCAGCAGCCGACTAGCGAACTCCTACGAGCAGTACTTC
-,TRBJ2-2,TRBD1,TRBV5-1,17,CASSRPPGQLNTGELFF,TGCGCCAGCAGCCGACCCCCGGGACAGCTGAACACCGGGGAGCTGTTTTTT
many,TRBJ1-3,-,TRBV9,14,CASSPQGGGNTIYF,TGTGCCAGCAGCCCTCAGGGAGGTGGAAACACCATATATTTT
many,TRBJ1-2,TRBD1,TRBV2,10,CATLGQGFDF,TGTGCCACCCTCGGACAGGGGTTTGATTTT
many,TRBJ1-1,-,TRBV10-3,13,CAISEFQGIEAFF,TGTGCCATCAGTGAGTTTCAAGGGATTGAAGCTTTCTTT
few,TRBJ2-2,TRBD2,TRBV29-1,21,CSVEDSKTRLAGGGGTGELFF,TGCAGCGTTGAAGATAGTAAAACGAGACTAGCGGGGGGGGGAGGCACCGGGGAGCTGTTTTTT
once,TRBJ1-3,-,TRBV6-6,15,CASSYARTPGNTIYF,TGTGCCAGCAGTTACGCACGGACGCCTGGAAACACCATATATTTT
-,TRBJ2-5,-,TRBV10-2,17,CASSVPTRLWAQETQYF,TGCGCCAGCAGTGTCCCTACTCGGCTTTGGGCACAAGAGACCCAGTACTTC
few,TRBJ2-5,TRBD1,TRBV19,17,CASTSHRDSEFQETQYF,TGTGCCAGTACCTCTCACCGGGACAGTGAGTTCCAAGAGACCCAGTACTTC
many,TRBJ2-7,-,TRBV7-9,12,CASSPSGGEQYF,TGTGCCAGCAGCCCCTCGGGCGGTGAGCAGTACTTC
many,TRBJ2-7,-,TRBV2,13,CASSVPSSYEQYF,TGTGCCAGCAGTGTTCCGAGCTCCTACGAGCAGTACTTC
many,TRBJ1-5,-,TRBV12-3/TRBV12-4,14,CASSPGIANQPQHF,TGTGCCAGCAGCCCCGGTATCGCAAATCAGCCCCAGCATTTT
-,TRBJ1-4,-,TRBV7-9,13,CASTRDGNEKLFF,TGTGCCAGCACCCGGGACGGGAATGAAAAACTGTTTTTT
-,TRBJ1-6,TRBD1,TRBV25-1,17,CASSPRGQGTYNSPLHF,TGTGCCAGCAGCCCCCGAGGACAGGGAACCTATAATTCACCCCTCCACTTT
many,TRBJ2-6,-,TRBV5-1,18,CASSWKVTTYSGANVLTF,TGCGCCAGCAGCTGGAAGGTGACTACTTACTCTGGGGCCAACGTCCTGACTTTC
-,TRBJ1-3,-,TRBV7-8,15,CASSLSEGGWNTIYF,TGTGCCAGCAGCTTATCAGAGGGCGGTTGGAACACCATATATTTT
-,TRBJ1-2,TRBD1,TRBV2,14,CASSLAQGGLGYTF,TGTGCCAGCAGCTTAGCACAGGGGGGCCTAGGCTACACCTTC
few,TRBJ2-2,-,TRBV9,16,CASSPQEARRTGELFF,TGTGCCAGCAGCCCCCAAGAAGCTAGACGCACCGGGGAGCTGTTTTTT
-,TRBJ2-7,-,TRBV20-1,15,CSARARGRSSYEQYF,TGCAGTGCTAGAGCCCGGGGTAGGAGCTCCTACGAGCAGTACTTC
-,TRBJ2-5,TRBD1,TRBV29-1,12,CSRRQGEETQYF,TGCAGCCGCCGACAGGGCGAAGAGACCCAGTACTTC
many,TRBJ1-6,-,TRBV20-1,15,CSARDLGDTHSPLHF,TGCAGTGCTAGAGATCTTGGAGACACACATTCACCCCTCCACTTT
-,TRBJ1-5,-,TRBV9,15,CASSQEGVSNQPQHF,TGTGCCAGCTCACAGGAGGGGGTGAGCAATCAGCCCCAGCATTTT
few,TRBJ1-5,TRBD1,TRBV4-1,14,CASSQGTGVQPQHF,TGCGCCAGCAGCCAAGGGACAGGGGTACAGCCCCAGCATTTT
-,TRBJ2-6,-,TRBV11-2,16,CASSRSGFSGANVLTF,TGTGCCAGCAGCCGCTCAGGTTTCTCTGGGGCCAACGTCCTGACTTTC
once,TRBJ1-1,-,TRBV7-9,13,CASSFDRQAEAFF,TGTGCCAGCAGCTTCGACAGGCAGGCGGAAGCTTTCTTT
many,TRBJ1-1,-,TRBV6-5,13,CASSYGQNTEAFF,TGTGCCAGCAGTTACGGGCAGAACACTGAAGCTTTCTTT
few,TRBJ2-7,-,TRBV20-1,13,CSAIWRVTYEQYF,TGCAGTGCTATATGGCGGGTAACCTACGAGCAGTACTTC
few,TRBJ1-5,TRBD1,TRBV19,16,CASSMGRDRDNQPQHF,TGTGCCAGTAGTATGGGCCGGGACAGGGACAACCAGCCCCAGCATTTT
-,TRBJ2-7,-,TRBV7-2,13,CASSPWGSREQYF,TGTGCCAGCAGCCCCTGGGGCTCACGCGAGCAGTACTTC
few,TRBJ2-7,-,TRBV5-1,15,CASSLGDTPAGEQYF,TGTGCCAGCAGCTTGGGGGACACGCCAGCAGGCGAGCAGTACTTC
-,TRBJ1-1,TRBD1,TRBV24-1,12,CATSPPTGEAFF,TGTGCCACCAGTCCACCGACAGGGGAGGCTTTCTTT
many,TRBJ2-7,TRBD1,TRBV2,13,CASRRDRGYEQYF,TGTGCCAGCAGGAGGGACAGGGGGTACGAGCAGTACTTC